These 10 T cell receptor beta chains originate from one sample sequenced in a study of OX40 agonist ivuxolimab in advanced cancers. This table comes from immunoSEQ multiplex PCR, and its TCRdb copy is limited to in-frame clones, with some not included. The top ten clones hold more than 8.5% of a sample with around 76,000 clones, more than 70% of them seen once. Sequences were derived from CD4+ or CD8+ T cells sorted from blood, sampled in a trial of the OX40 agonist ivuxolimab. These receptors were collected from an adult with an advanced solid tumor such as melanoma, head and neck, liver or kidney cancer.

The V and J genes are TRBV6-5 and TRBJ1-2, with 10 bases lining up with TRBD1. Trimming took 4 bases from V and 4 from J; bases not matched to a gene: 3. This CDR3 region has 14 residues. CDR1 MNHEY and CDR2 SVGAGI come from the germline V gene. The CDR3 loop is CASSSTGGGYGYTF. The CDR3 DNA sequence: TGTGCCAGCAGTTCGACAGGGGGCGGCTATGGCTACACCTTC.

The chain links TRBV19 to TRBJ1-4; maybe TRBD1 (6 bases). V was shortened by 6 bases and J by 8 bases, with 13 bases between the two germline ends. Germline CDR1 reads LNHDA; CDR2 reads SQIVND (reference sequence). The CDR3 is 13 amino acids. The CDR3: CASSSSGAEKLFF. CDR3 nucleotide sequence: TGTGCCAGTAGCTCCTCAGGGGCGGAAAAACTGTTTTTT.

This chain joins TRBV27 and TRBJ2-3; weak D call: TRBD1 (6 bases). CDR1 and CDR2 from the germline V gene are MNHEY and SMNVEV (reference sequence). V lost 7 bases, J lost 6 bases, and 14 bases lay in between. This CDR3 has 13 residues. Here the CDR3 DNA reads TGTGCCAGCAATACAGGGTGGGCTGATACGCAGTATTTT. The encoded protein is CASNTGWADTQYF.

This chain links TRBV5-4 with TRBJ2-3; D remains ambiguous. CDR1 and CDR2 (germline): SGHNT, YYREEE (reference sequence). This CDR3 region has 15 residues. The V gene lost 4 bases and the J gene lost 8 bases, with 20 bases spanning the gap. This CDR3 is CASSPARDLRGTQYF. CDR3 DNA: TGTGCCAGCAGCCCCGCTAGGGATCTTCGAGGTACGCAGTATTTT.

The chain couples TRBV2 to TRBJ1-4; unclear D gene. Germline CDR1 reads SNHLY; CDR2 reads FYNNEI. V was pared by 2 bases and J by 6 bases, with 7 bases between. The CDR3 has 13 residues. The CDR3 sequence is CASSESRYEKLFF. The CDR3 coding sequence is TGTGCCAGCAGTGAAAGTCGGTATGAAAAACTGTTTTTT.

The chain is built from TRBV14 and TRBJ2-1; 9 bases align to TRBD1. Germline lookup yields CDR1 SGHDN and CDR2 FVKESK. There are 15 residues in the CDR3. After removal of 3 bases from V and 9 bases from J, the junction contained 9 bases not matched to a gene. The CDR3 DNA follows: TGTGCCAGCAGCCACCGGACAGGGGTAAGGAGTGAGCAGTTCTTC. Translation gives CASSHRTGVRSEQFF. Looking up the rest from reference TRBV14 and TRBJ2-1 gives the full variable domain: EAGVTQFPSHSVIEKGQTVTLRCDPISGHDNLYWYRRVMGKEIKFLLHFVKESKQDESGMPNNRFLAERTGGTYSTLKVQPAELEDSGVYFCASSHRTGVRSEQFFGPGTRLTVL.

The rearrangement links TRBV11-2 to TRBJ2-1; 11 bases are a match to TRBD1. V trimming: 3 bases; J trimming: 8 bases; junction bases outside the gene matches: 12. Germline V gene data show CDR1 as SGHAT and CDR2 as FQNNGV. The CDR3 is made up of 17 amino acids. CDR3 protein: CASSLARRDRGRDEQFF. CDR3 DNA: TGTGCCAGCAGCTTGGCCCGCCGGGACAGGGGGAGGGATGAGCAGTTCTTC.

The CDR3 region is CASSLQGVYYGYTF. CDR3 DNA: TGTGCCAGCAGCTTGCAGGGTGTCTACTATGGCTACACCTTC. This chain links TRBV5-8 with TRBJ1-2, with a weak D call TRBD1 (5 bases). The CDR3 spans 14 residues. The V end lost 1 base, the J end lost 3 bases, and 10 bases lay between the germline ends. Germline V gene lookup returns CDR1 SGHTS and CDR2 YDEGEE.

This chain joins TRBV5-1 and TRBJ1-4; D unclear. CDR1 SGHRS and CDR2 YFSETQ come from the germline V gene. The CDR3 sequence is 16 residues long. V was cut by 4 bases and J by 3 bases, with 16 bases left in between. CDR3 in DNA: TGCGCCAGCAGCACGGCCCTCTCGGCAGCTAATGAAAAACTGTTTTTT. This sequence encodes CASSTALSAANEKLFF.

The CDR3 is CASTKGAVTNYGYTF. For the CDR3, the DNA is TGTGCCAGCACCAAAGGGGCTGTGACTAACTATGGCTACACCTTC. The chain uses TRBV28 and TRBJ1-2, with a possible D match to TRBD1 (5 bases). The CDR3 consists of 15 residues. The germline V and J ends were trimmed by 7 bases and 0 bases, with 15 bases remaining between them. The germline V gene encodes CDR1 MDHEN and CDR2 SYDVKM.